Here is one TCR beta chain with its context. Its antigen is unknown. The junction departs from the called germline gene at one end, perhaps through a read error. Reading from cysteine to phenylalanine, the CDR3 counts 15 amino acids. Only CDR3 DNA is held: 45 bases, read in frame from base 1. Based on the germline V gene, the CDR1 and CDR2 sequences are SGHDT and YYEEEE. This specimen belongs to a study of long-term antiretroviral therapy in people with HIV (dated 2022 in TCRdb). Regarding the study in general: Collection of the earliest samples took place about a decade ahead of the 2015 WHO recommendation for immediate ART, at a time when ART was typically delayed until CD4 counts fell. This retrospective serial study examined whether starting ART and sustained HIV suppression were associated with changes in the composition and diversity of the TRB repertoire in peripheral blood. A total of roughly 200 cryopreserved PBMC samples came from a few dozen adults with confirmed HIV infection and were collected serially over a mean of roughly six years (range 1-12). Of the roughly 30 participants with HIV, more than 10 were female. No cross-contamination during QIAcube processing was seen in test extractions of a monoclonal T-cell line run alongside roughly 35 polyclonal samples. What the work shows at the level of the full study, not this receptor alone: Owing to limited PBMC availability, only the TCR beta chain was sequenced, without alpha chain pairing. Expanded TRB clones identified before ART initiation dominated the repertoire at all time points, although this dominance fluctuated and declined in many PLHIV after ART. Inferences about post-ART repertoire changes are limited because no data were available on ART adherence, viral resistance or therapy changes. ART initiation was associated with a significant increase in TRB diversity, but diversity stayed significantly below transplant donor controls even after long-term ART. The samples span the years 2004 to 2017, and the ART regimens used may be less effective than current regimens. Unsorted PBMC were profiled instead of sorted CD4+ and CD8+ T cells because pre-ART samples had limited cell numbers. HIV repertoires had narrower CDR3 length ranges than controls, and the network structure suggested an antigen-experienced repertoire that shifted only slightly toward naive after ART.

Inclusion was restricted to participants for whom at least one PBMC sample before ART initiation and at least two post-ART samples were available. Every participant with HIV received treatment in the United States of America. Before DNA extraction, cryopreserved samples containing roughly 0.9-11 million PBMC were thawed and washed. At the time of the earliest PBMC sample for each participant with HIV, ages ranged from about 23 to 60 years. PBMC samples from each participant spanned 1-4 timepoints before ART initiation and 2-8 timepoints after ART initiation, with a median of 7 samples. For every participant, serial HIV viral load, CD4+ T-cell count, ART history and demographic data were obtained. A Qiagen kit on a QIAcube was used to extract genomic DNA from unsorted PBMC, with samples processed in batches of 12. The immunoSEQ hsTCRB v3.0 assay was used at survey level resolution to sequence the TRB variable region. TRB sequencing targeted a depth of roughly 35,000-55,000 T-cell genomes per sample. Pooled TRB libraries were sequenced on an Illumina MiSeq with a v3 150-cycle kit. Concerning the study's data processing: Repertoire analysis was performed in R inside a reproducible Nextflow workflow that covered QC, data transformation and analysis. LymphoSeq2, an R package for exploring AIRR-Seq data, was used to implement custom analyses. A handful of samples that produced fewer than 5000 total TRB sequences were removed, so some 180 HIV repertoires were analyzed. Of the approximately 190 retained HIV repertoires, some 60 were collected before and 120 to 140 after ART initiation. Repertoires were downsampled to 5000 TRB nucleotide sequences, with summary statistics averaged over 100 downsampling iterations. Only TRB sequences with CDR3 regions of at least seven amino acids were retained for analysis. A Shannon entropy-derived clonality score and the Gini coefficient were used to measure diversity. Repertoire networks linked the top 5000 CDR3 amino acid sequences whenever two sequences differed by an edit distance of one. GLIPH2 predicted antigen specificity groups and MHC restriction for TRB CDR3 amino acid sequences. To flag known associations with CMV, EBV, HIV or tissue antigens, CDR3 amino acid sequences were compared against VDJdb and McPAS-TCR. Pre-ART, post-ART and control groups were compared with Wilcoxon signed-rank tests and Holm-Bonferroni correction. TCRdb retrieved this table from immuneACCESS and kept in-frame rearrangements only. Not all clones are present; in checked studies, unresolved V genes account for under half, and no reason is known for the remainder. V and J calls and clone size are copied from that table; D and trimming were computed from the DNA. A total of around 26,000 clones appear in this sample, under 80% of them only once. Jointly, the top ten make up around 10% of the sample.

Specimen: unsorted PBMCs, collected 1.1 years before starting antiretroviral therapy. The chain employs TRBV5-6 and TRBJ2-5, with 10 bases in between that match TRBD2. The receptor was isolated from a woman in her forties with HIV. The DNA sequence is TGTGCCAGCAGCGTGTGGGGCCAGCGGGAGGGGACCAGGGACTTC. This is translated as CASSVWGQREGTRDF.